The next 21 T cell receptor beta chains were all read from a single sample in a study of blood T cells in healthy people across ages. Next came a second PCR, run for about 7 to 12 cycles, which used a sample-barcoded 5' primer along with a J-beta primer mix. TCRdb passed the 5' RACE reads through MiXCR, listing each CDR3 protein once. The sample includes hundreds of thousands of distinct CDR3 sequences, about 30% of them seen just once. The sample was blood. These receptors were taken from a woman of 80 years or more in good health.

This clonotype showed up just a few times. The V gene is TRBV10-3, the J gene TRBJ2-7, with D unclear. The CDR3 is 13 residues long. Trimming removed 6 bases from V and 2 bases from J, with 11 bases in between. Germline CDR1 reads ENHRY; CDR2 reads SYGVKD. CDR3 in amino acids: CAIRSTVTYEQYF. The CDR3 coding sequence is TGTGCCATCAGATCTACAGTTACCTACGAGCAGTACTTC.

This clonotype was picked up a small number of times. Since a much larger clone is just one base distant, this may be a read error. The V call is TRBV7-2, the J call TRBJ2-1; TRBD1 is a possible D gene (6 bases). V was shortened by 6 bases and J by 6 bases, with 18 bases between the two germline ends. This CDR3 has 15 residues. CDR1 and CDR2 from the germline V gene are SGHTA and FQGNSA. The CDR3 protein is CASSRDMTNRNEQFF. The CDR3 DNA follows: TGTGCCAGCAGTCGGGACATGACGAACCGCAATGAGCAGTTCTTC.

This clonotype was recorded a few times. The rearrangement joins TRBV5-1 to TRBJ2-5; 9 nucleotides agree with TRBD2. The CDR3 spans 16 residues. Trimming at V came to 1 base and at J to 1 base, leaving 5 bases not matched to a gene. The germline V gene encodes CDR1 SGHRS and CDR2 YFSETQ. The CDR3 loop reads CASSLFLAGPQETQYF. The CDR3 DNA is TGCGCCAGCAGCTTGTTCCTAGCGGGGCCCCAAGAGACCCAGTACTTC.

This clonotype was detected many times. The DNA for the CDR3 is TGTGCCAGCAGTTACCTCCGGGAAACTACGGGAGAGCAGTACTTC. This encodes CASSYLRETTGEQYF. V is TRBV6-2 or TRBV6-3 and J is TRBJ2-7; TRBD2 might be the D (5 bases). Germline V CDR1 and CDR2: MNHEY, SVGEGT. This CDR3 region has 15 residues. Trimming stripped 2 bases from V and 7 bases from J, with 18 bases between.

The sample holds a few counts of this clonotype. V usage is TRBV7-2 and J usage is TRBJ1-1; tentatively, D is TRBD1 (5 bases). This CDR3 spans 14 amino acids. The germline V gene has CDR1 SGHTA and CDR2 FQGNSA. Trimming cost V 5 bases and J 4 bases, with 14 bases left between them. DNA for the CDR3: TGTGCCAGCAGCCGGGAGGCCGGGGGCACTGAAGCTTTCTTT. It codes for CASSREAGGTEAFF.

This clonotype has a count of ten or more. The chain uses TRBV6-5 and TRBJ1-4; unclear D gene. This CDR3 has 13 residues. V lost 0 bases and J 11 bases, leaving 10 bases between the germline ends. Per germline, CDR1 MNHEY and CDR2 SVGAGI. The CDR3 DNA follows: TGTGCCAGCAGTTACTCTACGGGAGGCAAACTGTTTTTT. Its translation: CASSYSTGGKLFF.

The gene calls are TRBV20-1 and TRBJ2-1; D is perhaps TRBD2 (6 bases). CDR3 length: 15 residues. Trimming pared 6 bases from V and 11 bases from J, leaving 26 bases between. Germline assignment: CDR1 DFQATT and CDR2 SNEGSKA (reference sequence). CDR3 sequence reads: CSATQQEQMGLKQFF. CDR3 nucleotide sequence: TGCAGTGCAACCCAACAGGAGCAGATGGGACTTAAGCAGTTCTTC.

The rearrangement uses TRBV28 and TRBJ2-5, with a weak D call TRBD2 (5 bases). V dropped 5 bases and J dropped 11 bases, with 18 bases sitting between them. The CDR3 is 13 amino acids. Germline V gives CDR1 MDHEN, CDR2 SYDVKM. The CDR3 coding sequence is TGTGCCAGCAGTCTCCACAGTCTGCCGGGACAGTACTTC. The encoded protein is CASSLHSLPGQYF.

This clonotype came up many times. The chain carries TRBV5-6 and TRBJ2-4; 8 nucleotides align to TRBD2. Looked up from germline, CDR1 is SGHDT and CDR2 is YYEEEE. V lost 3 bases and J lost 5; bases outside the gene matches: 10. The CDR3 has 16 amino acids. CDR3 coding DNA: TGTGCCAGCAGCTCCGGGGGGGGCCACACCGAAAACATTCAGTACTTC. Its protein is CASSSGGGHTENIQYF.

At least ten counts were recorded for this clonotype. Germline and junction disagree at one end, which may indicate a read error. The chain couples TRBV29-1 to TRBJ2-3, with D perhaps TRBD1 or TRBD2 (5 bases each). This CDR3 is built from 13 residues. The germline V gene has CDR1 SQVTM and CDR2 ANQGSEA. The CDR3, as DNA: TGCAGCGTCGAAGGGACCAGCACAGATACGCAGTATTTT. Amino acids: CSVEGTSTDTQYF.

This clonotype has a count of ten or more. The chain has TRBV10-3 and TRBJ1-2, with 9 bases fitting TRBD1. Per germline, CDR1 ENHRY and CDR2 SYGVKD. V lost 2 bases, J lost 5 bases, and 6 bases stayed unmatched. This CDR3 is 15 amino acids long. CDR3 loop: CAISEPDRGRYGYTF. CDR3 sequence (DNA): TGTGCCATCAGTGAGCCGGACAGGGGAAGGTATGGCTACACCTTC.

This clonotype has a handful of counts. The V gene is TRBV4-1, the J gene TRBJ1-1, with D perhaps matching TRBD1 (5 bases). Trimming removed 3 bases at V and 3 bases at J, with 11 bases between. This CDR3 is 14 amino acids long. Germline V gene lookup returns CDR1 MGHRA and CDR2 YSYEKL. For the CDR3, the DNA is TGCGCCAGCAGCCACCGGACGGGGGACACTGAAGCTTTCTTT. Its translation: CASSHRTGDTEAFF.

Concerning this clonotype itself: A much larger clone differs by one base, so this may be a read error. V gene TRBV11-3 combines with J gene TRBJ2-1, with a possible D match to TRBD1 (6 bases). Judging by the DNA end, TRBJ2-7 fits better; the J call may be wrong. CDR1 is SGHNT, CDR2 YENEEA, per germline. The CDR3 loop spans 15 amino acids. The CDR3 region is CASSLGPGAYNEQYF. The CDR3 DNA sequence: TGTGCCAGCAGCTTAGGTCCAGGGGCCTACAATGAGCAGTACTTC.

This clonotype was picked up many times. The chain has TRBV9 and TRBJ2-3, with D possibly being TRBD1 (5 bases). CDR1 is SGDLS and CDR2 is YYNGEE in the germline V gene. Between the trimmed V and J ends, which lost 0 bases and 0 bases, there was a span of 8 bases. The length of the CDR3 is 15 residues. Here the CDR3 reads CASSVEGKSTDTQYF. The CDR3 region has the DNA TGTGCCAGCAGCGTAGAGGGGAAAAGCACAGATACGCAGTATTTT.

The rearrangement joins TRBV6-2 or TRBV6-3 to TRBJ2-5, with 7 bases fitting TRBD1. This CDR3 contains 13 residues. Germline CDR1 MNHEY, CDR2 SVGEGT. Trimming cost V 6 bases and J 9 bases; bases outside gene matches: 10. The CDR3 DNA is TGTGCCAGCAGCGAGGGGGCCTCTGGGCCCCAGTACTTC. Protein: CASSEGASGPQYF.

This clonotype was seen many times. V usage is TRBV24-1 and J usage is TRBJ2-5; TRBD1 might be the D (5 bases). The germline gives CDR1 KGHDR, CDR2 SFDVKD. This CDR3 is built from 14 residues. Trimming took off 5 bases at V and 7 bases at J, with 16 bases between the two ends. The CDR3 loop is CATSGSPGSPTQYF. DNA for the CDR3: TGTGCCACCAGTGGTAGTCCAGGGTCCCCGACCCAGTACTTC.

To note about this clonotype: One base away lies a much larger clone, so this may be a sequencing read error. V and J are TRBV4-3 and TRBJ1-4; D perhaps matches TRBD1 (5 bases). Germline-derived CDR1 and CDR2 are LGHNA and YSLEER. The CDR3 totals 15 residues. Written as DNA, the CDR3 is TGCGCCAGCAGCCAAGGGGGGAATCAAAATGAAGAACTGTTTTTT. This sequence encodes CASSQGGNQNEELFF.

The table lists this clonotype with many counts. The rearrangement links TRBV21-1 to TRBJ2-7; the table gives TRBD2 as D, unverified against the DNA. TRBV21-1 corresponds to a pseudogene. The CDR3 spans 13 residues. The CDR3 nucleotides are TGTGCCAGCGCGCGGGACTCCGTTGGCGAGCAGTACTTC. It translates to CASARDSVGEQYF.

This clonotype was observed a handful of times. A read error may explain this, as a much larger clone is one base away. This rearrangement joins TRBV27 to TRBJ2-6; D gene ambiguous. Trimming stripped 6 bases from V and 4 bases from J, with 10 bases between. CDR1 and CDR2 from the germline V gene are MNHEY and SMNVEV (reference sequence). This CDR3 has 14 amino acids. The CDR3 region has the DNA TGTGCCAGCAGGCAAACTCTGGGGGCCAACGTCCTGACTTTC. It is translated as CASRQTLGANVLTF. The full variable domain, in which reference TRBV27 and TRBJ2-6 provide the parts outside the CDR3, is EAQVTQNPRYLITVTGKKLTVTCSQNMNHEYMSWYRQDPGLGLRQIYYSMNVEVTDKGDVPEGYKVSRKEKRNFPLILESPSPNQTSLYFCASRQTLGANVLTFGAGSRLTVL.

The chain uses TRBV7-9 and TRBJ2-1, with D perhaps TRBD2 (6 bases). CDR1 and CDR2 from the germline V gene are SEHNR and FQNEAQ (reference sequence). This CDR3 contains 14 residues. V gave up 11 bases and J gave up 9 bases, with 23 bases separating them. CDR3 sequence: CAGNRGIGLAEQFF. The CDR3, as DNA: TGTGCCGGCAACCGGGGGATAGGCTTGGCTGAGCAGTTCTTC.

The chain couples TRBV7-2 to TRBJ2-5; no reliable D call. Germline CDR1 is SGHTA and CDR2 is FQGNSA. The CDR3 runs to 13 residues. V lost 6 bases, J lost 5 bases, and 13 bases lay in between. The CDR3 coding sequence is TGTGCCAGCAGGAAGGACCATGGGGAGACCCAGTACTTC. Encoded protein: CASRKDHGETQYF. Full variable domain (remainder filled in from reference TRBV7-2 and TRBJ2-5): GAGVSQSPSNKVTEKGKDVELRCDPISGHTALYWYRQSLGQGLEFLIYFQGNSAPDKSGLPSDRFSAERTGGSVSTLTIQRTQQEDSAVYLCASRKDHGETQYFGPGTRLLVL.